Each of the 30 T cell receptor beta chains below was sequenced from the same sample in a study of monozygotic twins with inflammatory bowel disease (dated by TCRdb to the late 2010s). The protocol used for the library was 5' RACE. The instrument given in TCRdb is Illumina HiSeq 2500. Reads reprocessed by TCRdb are summarized as one entry per CDR3 protein sequence, and DNA is absent. This sample's table has entries for around 140,000 distinct CDR3 sequences. The biggest ten clones account for around 1.3% of the sample. Sequencing was done on a sample of blood. Receptors were obtained from a human donor with ulcerative colitis or Crohn's disease, or a healthy co-twin of an affected twin (not recorded which).

The chain carries TRBV28 and TRBJ2-1; TCRdb's D call of TRBD1 is untestable without DNA. This CDR3 region has 15 residues. From germline, CDR1 is MDHEN and CDR2 SYDVKM. The CDR3 protein is CASSPPGIKGDEQFF.

The gene calls are TRBV29-1 and TRBJ2-1; the D gene TCRdb calls, TRBD1, cannot be checked with no DNA. Germline-derived CDR1 and CDR2 are SQVTM and ANQGSEA. This CDR3 has 13 amino acids. The CDR3 spells CSVVQGAYNEQFF.

The chain is built from TRBV10-3 and TRBJ2-6; TCRdb picks TRBD1, but there is no DNA to check that call. The CDR3 covers 20 residues. Looked up from germline, CDR1 is ENHRY and CDR2 is SYGVKD. Here the CDR3 reads CAISEYGTGQGISGANVLTF.

The chain uses TRBV3-1 and TRBJ1-3; the D call from TCRdb, TRBD1, cannot be confirmed without DNA. The CDR3 runs 15 residues. Germline CDR1 is LGHDT and CDR2 is YNNKEL (reference sequence). The CDR3 loop reads CASSQNTGAGNTIYF.

The chain recombines TRBV5-1 with TRBJ2-7. The CDR3 length is 13 residues. Germline loops: CDR1 SGHRS, CDR2 YFSETQ. CDR3 sequence: CASTAGATYEQYF.

The rearrangement joins TRBV20-1 to TRBJ2-7; TCRdb designates TRBD2, a call that cannot be tested without DNA. Germline loops: CDR1 DFQATT, CDR2 SNEGSKA (reference sequence). The CDR3 sequence is 14 residues long. The CDR3 loop is CSARHGGLDYEQYF.

This chain connects TRBV7-6 to TRBJ2-2. CDR3 size: 15 residues. Germline CDR1 SGHVS, CDR2 FNYEAQ. CDR3 amino acids: CASSLDSTNTGELFF.

The V gene is TRBV4-2, the J gene TRBJ2-7; no DNA is available, so the TRBD2 call from TCRdb remains unchecked. The CDR3 is made up of 13 amino acids. Germline loops: CDR1 LGHNA, CDR2 YNFKEQ. This CDR3 reads CASSPTNSYEQYF.

The chain carries TRBV7-3 and TRBJ1-2. Per the germline V gene, CDR1 is SGHTA and CDR2 is FQGTGA. This CDR3 contains 13 residues. The CDR3 protein is CASSFQAEDGYTF.

This chain links TRBV23-1 with TRBJ1-5; TCRdb's D call, TRBD1, is unchecked because there is no DNA. TRBV23-1 is an ORF for which the function is uncertain. The CDR3 is made up of 16 amino acids. CDR3 region: CASSRSWTGSPQPQHF.

The chain is built from TRBV5-1 and TRBJ2-2; checking the TCRdb D call of TRBD1 is not possible without DNA. The germline gives CDR1 SGHRS, CDR2 YFSETQ. The CDR3 sequence is 16 residues long. CDR3 residues: CASSLGGTGYTGELFF.

The J gene is TRBJ1-5, the V gene TRBV12-3 or TRBV12-4; TCRdb picks TRBD1, but there is no DNA to check that call. This CDR3 comprises 14 residues. The CDR3 here is CASSLYRGNQPQHF.

The chain couples TRBV7-2 to TRBJ1-5; TCRdb gives TRBD1 as the D gene, but with no DNA this cannot be confirmed. From germline, CDR1 is SGHTA and CDR2 FQGNSA. This CDR3 comprises 14 residues. CDR3 protein: CASSLGGGGQPQHF.

J is TRBJ2-1 and V is TRBV19; absent DNA, TCRdb's TRBD2 call cannot be checked. Per germline, CDR1 LNHDA and CDR2 SQIVND (reference sequence). The CDR3 extends over 15 amino acids. CDR3 amino acids: CASSIPLAAYNEQFF.

The V gene is TRBV7-9, the J gene TRBJ1-2. CDR3 length: 14 amino acids. Germline V gene data show CDR1 as SEHNR and CDR2 as FQNEAQ (reference sequence). The CDR3 here is CASSLASQLYGYTF. The variable domain in full, completed from reference TRBV7-9 and TRBJ1-2, reads DTGVSQNPRHKITKRGQNVTFRCDPISEHNRLYWYRQTLGQGPEFLTYFQNEAQLEKSRLLSDRFSAERPKGSFSTLEIQRTEQGDSAMYLCASSLASQLYGYTFGSGTRLTVV.

The chain links TRBV7-3 to TRBJ1-4; TCRdb outputs TRBD1, but without DNA this stays unchecked. The CDR3 sequence is 15 residues long. Germline CDR1 and CDR2: SGHTA and FQGTGA. CDR3 sequence reads: CASRHVGGGWEKLFF.

This rearrangement joins TRBV7-2 to TRBJ2-2; TCRdb gives TRBD1 as the D gene, but with no DNA this cannot be confirmed. The germline V gene encodes CDR1 SGHTA and CDR2 FQGNSA. The CDR3 covers 15 residues. The CDR3 sequence: CASSQGPTNTGELFF.

The chain couples TRBV6-1 to TRBJ1-2. CDR3 length equals 16 residues. The germline CDR1 and CDR2 sequences are MNHNS and SASEGT. CDR3 sequence: CASSPTETVLGNGYTF.

The chain is built from TRBV7-2 and TRBJ1-3. Germline CDR1 reads SGHTA; CDR2 reads FQGNSA. The length of the CDR3 is 13 residues. CDR3 sequence reads: CASSSSGGNTIYF.

The chain recombines TRBV11-2 with TRBJ1-2; TCRdb picks TRBD1, but there is no DNA to check that call. The CDR3 has 14 residues. CDR1 is SGHAT, CDR2 FQNNGV, per germline. The CDR3 here is CASSFTQGAIGYTF.

V is TRBV4-1 and J is TRBJ1-5; TCRdb designates TRBD1, a call that cannot be tested without DNA. This CDR3 region has 15 residues. The germline gives CDR1 MGHRA, CDR2 YSYEKL. The CDR3 loop reads CASSLAPQAGQPQHF.

The chain carries TRBV4-1 and TRBJ2-7; TCRdb indicates TRBD1, and absent DNA this call remains unverified. The CDR3 extends over 18 amino acids. Germline CDR1 is MGHRA and CDR2 is YSYEKL. CDR3 in amino acids: CASSQGLRQGSRNYEQYF.

The chain uses TRBV28 and TRBJ2-3. This CDR3 has 13 residues. Per germline, CDR1 MDHEN and CDR2 SYDVKM. Here the CDR3 reads CASVDLQPGTQYF.

The chain recombines TRBV20-1 with TRBJ2-3; TCRdb picks TRBD1, but there is no DNA to check that call. Germline lookup yields CDR1 DFQATT and CDR2 SNEGSKA (reference sequence). The CDR3 loop spans 15 amino acids. CDR3 residues: CSATKSMGGTDTQYF.

This chain links TRBV20-1 with TRBJ2-7. The germline V gene encodes CDR1 DFQATT and CDR2 SNEGSKA (reference sequence). There are 14 residues in the CDR3. CDR3 region: CSARDLDWSYEQYF.

This chain joins TRBV27 and TRBJ1-6; the D call from TCRdb, TRBD1, cannot be confirmed without DNA. Germline CDR1 reads MNHEY; CDR2 reads SMNVEV (reference sequence). The CDR3 has 15 amino acids. This CDR3 reads CASSYRQAYNSPLHF.

The CDR3 is CASSLPTTGSGYGYTF. The J gene is TRBJ1-2, the V gene TRBV5-6; TCRdb gives TRBD1 as the D gene, but with no DNA this cannot be confirmed. Looked up from germline, CDR1 is SGHDT and CDR2 is YYEEEE. The CDR3 length is 16 residues.

The V call is TRBV7-3, the J call TRBJ2-3; lacking DNA, the TRBD1 call made by TCRdb goes unchecked. CDR3 length: 15 amino acids. Germline values: CDR1 SGHTA, CDR2 FQGTGA. CDR3 sequence: CASSTVGDRTDTQYF.

The rearrangement joins TRBV7-9 to TRBJ2-3; the D call of TRBD1 rests on TCRdb alone, since no DNA is present to check it. CDR1 SEHNR and CDR2 FQNEAQ come from the germline V gene (reference sequence). This CDR3 region has 14 residues. The CDR3 region is CASSFSAPGDTQYF. Together with reference TRBV7-9 and TRBJ2-3, the CDR3 gives the full variable domain: DTGVSQNPRHKITKRGQNVTFRCDPISEHNRLYWYRQTLGQGPEFLTYFQNEAQLEKSRLLSDRFSAERPKGSFSTLEIQRTEQGDSAMYLCASSFSAPGDTQYFGPGTRLTVL.

The CDR3: CASSYGASGTGELFF. The chain joins TRBV6-5 to TRBJ2-2; checking the TCRdb D call of TRBD2 is not possible without DNA. This CDR3 has 15 residues. Germline V CDR1 and CDR2: MNHEY, SVGAGI.